The present T cell receptor beta chain was sequenced within a study of blood T cell repertoires in COVID-19 (dated by TCRdb to the early 2020s). Regarding the study in general: Collaborator samples came from the United States, Italy and Spain and covered acute and convalescent phases of COVID-19. Deeply sampled blood TCRbeta repertoires from subjects exposed to, actively infected with, or recovered from COVID-19 were included in the dataset. The prospective study material was composed of cDNA or gDNA derived from T cells, B-cell-depleted T cells, or PBMCs. The repertoires were released in a freely available public database meant as a resource for research on the immune response to SARS-CoV-2. The samples were drawn from the first 160 participants of the ongoing ImmuneRACE study and from some 1,300 subjects provided by 6 global collaborators. Where available, HLA class I and class II types were taken from metadata supplied by the sample provider and were not determined by assay-based typing. The sample metadata nearly always contained a de-identified subject ID, COVID-19 status, age in years and sex. Overall study results and their limits: Clinical and demographic metadata were provided uncurated, with the amount varying by source and participant.

TCRbeta CDR3 regions were amplified from genomic DNA by means of the immunoSEQ Assay, a bias-controlled multiplex PCR. The original methods were these. Within the assay, amplification of reference gene primers was used to estimate how many nucleated cells each sample contained. Sequence reads were collapsed and filtered to measure the absolute abundance of every unique TCRbeta CDR3 rearrangement. For each sample, productive Simpson clonality was calculated by taking the square root of Simpson's diversity index across productive rearrangements. In its TCRdb copy, this immuneACCESS table keeps in-frame sequences only and misses some clones. Where compared with another copy, unresolved V genes explain less than half of these, and the others have no known cause. V, J and clone size derive from that table, while D and trimming were established from the DNA sequence. This sample holds approximately 270,000 clones; around nine tenths were observed only once. About 8.6% of the sample lies in the top ten.

Cut back by 7 bases and 2 bases, the V and J ends lie 18 bases apart. As encoded in the germline V gene (reference sequence), CDR1 is LNHDA while CDR2 is SQIVND. Including cysteine and phenylalanine, the CDR3 has 15 amino acids. Only CDR3 DNA is held: 45 bases, read in frame from base 1. Collaborating institutions collected whole blood in K2EDTA tubes following their own protocols. For TCRbeta analysis, collaborator samples were shipped as frozen whole blood, as isolated PBMCs, or as DNA extracted from either sample type. On this clone itself: Its antigen remains undetermined. Base quality data are lacking; no much larger clone is found one base away.

The sequenced sample consisted of peripheral blood. Recombination connected TRBV19 to TRBJ2-7; a tentative D match to TRBD1 spans 6 bases. The receptor comes from a man aged 40-50 years with active or convalescent COVID-19. The CDR3: CASTTPSGQTYEQYF. Read as DNA, the sequence is TGTGCCAGTACCACCCCCTCGGGACAAACCTACGAGCAGTACTTC. Supplemented by the reference TRBV19 and TRBJ2-7 proteins around the CDR3, the complete variable domain is DGGITQSPKYLFRKEGQNVTLSCEQNLNHDAMYWYRQDPGQGLRLIYYSQIVNDFQKGDIAEGYSVSREKKESFPLTVTSAQKNPTAFYLCASTTPSGQTYEQYFGPGTRLTVT.